The next 3 T cell receptor beta chains were all read from a single sample in a study of cytomegalovirus exposure and HLA in healthy donors. PCR employed 60 Vbeta and 13 Jbeta primers. The table came from immunoSEQ multiplex PCR; TCRdb's copy has only in-frame clones and leaves some out. The data show about 87,000 clones, 74% seen once. Source material: PBMCs. All receptors come from a man aged 25-45 years in good health and CMV-seropositive.

The chain carries TRBV5-4 and TRBJ2-1; perhaps TRBD2 as D (7 bases). Trimming took 4 bases from V and 9 from J, leaving 20 bases between them. There are 15 residues in the CDR3. Germline-derived CDR1 and CDR2 are SGHNT and YYREEE (reference sequence). The CDR3 here is CASSTPGTKGGEQFF. In nucleotides, the CDR3 is TGTGCCAGCAGCACCCCCGGGACTAAAGGGGGTGAGCAGTTCTTC.

The rearrangement uses TRBV5-4 and TRBJ1-1, with 8 nucleotides matching TRBD1. Per the germline V gene, CDR1 is SGHNT and CDR2 is YYREEE (reference sequence). The CDR3 is made up of 14 amino acids. J lost 7 bases, V lost 4 bases, and 9 bases had no gene match. DNA for the CDR3: TGTGCCAGCAGCCAATACAGGGGGAGCGGTGAAGCTTTCTTT. This sequence encodes CASSQYRGSGEAFF.

The chain recombines TRBV5-1 with TRBJ2-5, with a weak D call TRBD1 (6 bases). CDR1 and CDR2 (germline): SGHRS, YFSETQ. Trimming removed 4 bases at V and 2 bases at J, with 9 bases between. The CDR3 runs 13 residues. The CDR3 region is CASSPQGQETQYF. In DNA, the CDR3 is TGCGCCAGCAGCCCTCAGGGGCAAGAGACCCAGTACTTC.